This entry lists 28 T cell receptor beta chains sequenced from one sample in a study of molecular identifiers for immune sequencing clone quantification. TCRdb ran MiXCR on the PCR reads and lists one entry per CDR3 protein. The sample contains around 470,000 distinct CDR3 sequences, around a fifth of which appear only once. The sequenced material came from naive CD8+ T cells from blood, with Jurkat cell RNA spiked in. Subset reported: FACS-sorted CD8+CD4-CCR7+CD45RA+ naive T cells. The receptors originated from a human donor in good health. Some libraries in this study had Jurkat cell RNA spiked in.

DNA for the CDR3: TGTGCCAGCACCCAGACCAGGGAAGGAGAGACCCAGTACTTC. It translates to CASTQTREGETQYF. This chain connects TRBV7-8 to TRBJ2-5; D possibly corresponds to TRBD1 (5 bases). Germline V gene sequence: CDR1 SGHVS, CDR2 FQNEAQ. V lost 7 bases, J lost 4 bases, and 16 bases lay in between. The CDR3 covers 14 residues.

About this clonotype: A much larger clone differs by one base, so this may be a read error. The chain has TRBV3-1 and TRBJ1-5, with a possible D match to TRBD1 (6 bases). The germline V gene has CDR1 LGHDT and CDR2 YNNKEL (reference sequence). The CDR3 has 16 residues. The CDR3 DNA follows: TGTGCCAGCAGCCAAGATCTCGCGGGGGGCAATCAGCCCCGGCATTTT. Protein: CASSQDLAGGNQPRHF.

At least ten counts were recorded for this clonotype. The chain links TRBV27 to TRBJ2-5; 8 bases map to TRBD1. CDR1 MNHEY and CDR2 SMNVEV come from the germline V gene (reference sequence). The CDR3 extends over 14 amino acids. Losses at the gene ends were 5 bases for V and 5 bases for J; bases not matched to a gene: 7. The CDR3 coding sequence is TGTGCCAGCAGTCCACTGACAGGGGTGGAGACCCAGTACTTC. This sequence encodes CASSPLTGVETQYF.

This chain's CDR3 is CASSEPLAGESTGELFF. The CDR3 nucleotides are TGTGCCAGCAGTGAACCCTTAGCGGGAGAGAGCACCGGGGAGCTGTTTTTT. The chain combines TRBV2 with TRBJ2-2, with 9 bases lining up with TRBD2. Germline V gene sequence: CDR1 SNHLY, CDR2 FYNNEI. J was trimmed by 4 bases and V by 2 bases; bases with no gene match: 8. The CDR3 is 17 amino acids.

As regards this clonotype: The germline gene is not matched at one end of the junction; a read error may be the cause. DNA for the CDR3: TGTGCCAGCTCACCACTCCCCGGGCTACTAACGAGCACAGATACGCGGTATTTT. As protein: CASSPLPGLLTSTDTRYF. This chain joins TRBV18 and TRBJ2-3, with D unresolved. Germline assignment: CDR1 KGHSH and CDR2 LQKENI. The length of the CDR3 is 18 residues.

This clonotype was seen many times. V usage is TRBV29-1 and J usage is TRBJ2-5; D possibly corresponds to TRBD1 (5 bases). Germline CDR1 is SQVTM and CDR2 is ANQGSEA. V lost 7 bases and J 4 bases, leaving 13 bases between the germline ends. CDR3 length: 12 amino acids. The CDR3 region is CSGWGSLETQYF. CDR3 coding DNA: TGCAGCGGATGGGGCAGTTTAGAGACCCAGTACTTC. Variable domain in full (rest from reference TRBV29-1 and TRBJ2-5): SAVISQKPSRDICQRGTSLTIQCQVDSQVTMMFWYRQQPGQSLTLIATANQGSEATYESGFVIDKFPISRPNLTFSTLTVSNMSPEDSSIYLCSGWGSLETQYFGPGTRLLVL.

There are many counts of this clonotype. The V gene is TRBV9, the J gene TRBJ1-4; D might be TRBD1 (6 bases). V lost 0 bases and J 8 bases, leaving 17 bases between the germline ends. The CDR3 contains 16 residues. In germline, CDR1 is SGDLS, CDR2 YYNGEE. The chain's CDR3 is CASSVGTASRGEKLFF. CDR3 nucleotide sequence: TGTGCCAGCAGCGTAGGGACAGCCTCGCGGGGGGAAAAACTGTTTTTT.

There are many counts of this clonotype. This chain joins TRBV19 and TRBJ2-2; 8 bases agree with TRBD2. Germline CDR1 is LNHDA and CDR2 is SQIVND (reference sequence). This CDR3 spans 15 amino acids. J was trimmed by 4 bases and V by 10 bases; bases with no gene match: 11. The CDR3 DNA reads as TGTGCCACCCAGGAAGGGACTAGGAGCACCGGGGAGCTGTTTTTT. It yields the protein CATQEGTRSTGELFF.

This clonotype was observed at least ten times. The V call is TRBV20-1, the J call TRBJ2-3, with no clear D. CDR1 is DFQATT, CDR2 SNEGSKA, per germline (reference sequence). CDR3 length: 15 residues. V dropped 1 base and J dropped 2 bases, with 13 bases sitting between them. DNA of the CDR3: TGCAGTGCTAGAGTTCCGGAACGTACCACAGATACGCAGTATTTT. This translates into CSARVPERTTDTQYF.

Only a few counts were recorded for this clonotype. The V and J genes are TRBV12-3 or TRBV12-4 and TRBJ2-5; D unclear. Trimming pared 6 bases from V and 1 base from J, leaving 12 bases between. There are 14 residues in the CDR3. This CDR3 is CASSLRYLQETQYF. The DNA for the CDR3 is TGTGCCAGCAGCCTTAGATACCTCCAAGAGACCCAGTACTTC.

The table lists this clonotype with many counts. This rearrangement joins TRBV25-1 to TRBJ2-2, with D perhaps TRBD2 (6 bases). This CDR3 region has 18 residues. V was trimmed by 3 bases and J by 0 bases, leaving 17 bases between them. Germline values: CDR1 MGHDK, CDR2 SYGVNS. Here the CDR3 reads CASSDSPGLLSNTGELFF. The CDR3 nucleotides read TGTGCCAGCAGTGACTCCCCGGGACTGCTGTCGAACACCGGGGAGCTGTTTTTT. The full variable domain, completed using reference TRBV25-1 and TRBJ2-2, is EADIYQTPRYLVIGTGKKITLECSQTMGHDKMYWYQQDPGMELHLIHYSYGVNSTEKGDLSSESTVSRIRTEHFPLTLESARPSHTSQYLCASSDSPGLLSNTGELFFGEGSRLTVL.

A note on this clonotype: This may stem from a read error, because a much larger clone lies one nucleotide away. V is TRBV6-5 and J is TRBJ2-4; D is perhaps TRBD2 (5 bases). From germline, CDR1 is MNHEY and CDR2 SVGAGI. CDR3 length: 14 residues. The CDR3 DNA sequence: TGTGCCAGCAGCAGGACTCCTACTGGAAACATTCGGTACTTC. Its protein product is CASSRTPTGNIRYF.

This clonotype was seen at least ten times. DNA for the CDR3: TGTGCCAGCGACGGGGACCTTCTTAACACTGAAGCTTTCTTT. It codes for CASDGDLLNTEAFF. This chain joins TRBV7-9 and TRBJ1-1; TRBD1 might be the D (5 bases). The CDR3 has 14 amino acids. Germline V lookup: CDR1 SEHNR, CDR2 FQNEAQ (reference sequence). Trimming shortened V by 8 bases and J by 2 bases, and 15 bases separated the two germline ends.

In the case of this clonotype: A much bigger clone sits one base away, suggesting this may be a read error. V gene TRBV7-8 combines with J gene TRBJ2-3; D is unresolved. The CDR3 has 16 residues. Per germline, CDR1 SGHVS and CDR2 FQNEAQ. V lost 8 bases to trimming and J lost 0 bases, with 18 bases between them. The CDR3 DNA reads TGTGCCAGCGGCTATTCACGCAGCTCTAGCACAGATACGCAGTATTTT. Residues: CASGYSRSSSTDTQYF.

A remark on this clonotype: A much larger clone sits a single nucleotide away, making a read error possible. This CDR3 is CTSSPKGQAKPSNTGELFF. CDR3 nucleotide sequence: TGTACCAGCAGCCCGAAGGGACAGGCAAAACCATCGAACACCGGGGAGCTGTTTTTT. This sequence joins TRBV7-2 and TRBJ2-2, with 8 bases fitting TRBD1. Germline CDR1 SGHTA, CDR2 FQGNSA. The CDR3 spans 19 residues. Trimming cost V 5 bases and J 0 bases; bases outside gene matches: 14.

A few counts support this clonotype. The rearrangement joins TRBV25-1 to TRBJ1-5; 9 bases map to TRBD1. CDR3 length: 19 amino acids. Losses at the gene ends were 5 bases for V and 0 bases for J; bases not matched to a gene: 14. Per the germline V gene, CDR1 is MGHDK and CDR2 is SYGVNS. The CDR3 here is CASSIQGASPCYSNQPQHF. CDR3 DNA sequence: TGTGCCAGCAGTATACAGGGGGCGTCCCCCTGTTATAGCAATCAGCCCCAGCATTTT.

This clonotype came up many times. The V and J genes are TRBV12-3 or TRBV12-4 and TRBJ2-7, with TRBD2 identical over 7 bases. The trim removed 0 bases at V and 4 bases at J, leaving 0 bases unmatched. This CDR3 is 13 amino acids long. CDR3 residues: CASSLARGYEQYF. CDR3 coding DNA: TGTGCCAGCAGTTTAGCGCGGGGGTACGAGCAGTACTTC.

V gene TRBV27 combines with J gene TRBJ1-4; D is perhaps TRBD1 (5 bases). This CDR3 spans 16 amino acids. Trimming took 3 bases from V and 0 from J, leaving 11 bases between them. The germline V gene encodes CDR1 MNHEY and CDR2 SMNVEV (reference sequence). The CDR3 sequence: CASSFQGAATNEKLFF. The DNA of the CDR3 is TGTGCCAGCAGTTTCCAGGGCGCTGCAACTAATGAAAAACTGTTTTTT.

Ten or more counts support this clonotype. V and J are TRBV20-1 and TRBJ2-7; 15 nucleotides line up with TRBD2. The ends lost 1 base at V and 2 bases at J; junction bases unmatched: 6. Germline-derived CDR1 and CDR2 are DFQATT and SNEGSKA (reference sequence). The CDR3 contains 17 residues. CDR3 loop: CSARGPGLAGGTYEQYF. The CDR3 DNA is TGCAGTGCTAGAGGTCCGGGACTAGCGGGAGGAACCTACGAGCAGTACTTC.

This clonotype has at least ten counts. The rearrangement uses TRBV7-9 and TRBJ2-5; tentative D call: TRBD1 (5 bases). The V gene lost 4 bases and the J gene lost 5 bases, with 17 bases spanning the gap. The germline V gene has CDR1 SEHNR and CDR2 FQNEAQ (reference sequence). CDR3 size: 15 residues. The CDR3 nucleotides read TGTGCCAGCAGCTCTAACAGGTTCTTGGTTGAGACCCAGTACTTC. It encodes CASSSNRFLVETQYF.

CDR3 residues: CASSPRGTGVGTGELFF. As DNA, the CDR3 is TGTGCCAGCAGCCCGCGCGGGACAGGGGTTGGAACCGGGGAGCTGTTTTTT. This chain links TRBV7-9 with TRBJ2-2; the match to TRBD1 covers 10 bases. Germline CDR1 and CDR2: SEHNR and FQNEAQ (reference sequence). V shed 5 bases, J shed 5 bases, and the junction held 11 bases outside the gene matches. The CDR3 runs 17 residues.

The chain carries TRBV27 and TRBJ2-1; TRBD1 is a possible D gene (6 bases). Germline lookup yields CDR1 MNHEY and CDR2 SMNVEV (reference sequence). With 1 base removed from V and 1 base from J, the gap between germline ends came to 11 bases. This CDR3 comprises 16 residues. CDR3 bases: TGTGCCAGCAGTTTATGGGTGACAGGATCCTACAATGAGCAGTTCTTC. This sequence encodes CASSLWVTGSYNEQFF.

The CDR3 nucleotides read TGTGCCAGTAGTATGAGCCAGCGGGGCACAGATACGCAGTATTTT. Its translation: CASSMSQRGTDTQYF. The chain is built from TRBV19 and TRBJ2-3, with D perhaps TRBD2 (6 bases). This CDR3 comprises 15 residues. The V end was cut by 3 bases, the J end by 1 base, with 11 bases between. Looked up from germline, CDR1 is LNHDA and CDR2 is SQIVND (reference sequence).

This clonotype was counted many times. This chain uses TRBV9 with TRBJ2-3; D remains unclear. The CDR3 totals 13 residues. Germline CDR1 SGDLS, CDR2 YYNGEE. V lost 4 bases to trimming and J lost 10 bases, with 16 bases between them. CDR3 amino acids: CASSPDGPAPQYF. The CDR3 nucleotides are TGTGCCAGCAGCCCCGACGGGCCTGCACCGCAGTATTTT. The complete variable domain, with remaining parts taken from reference TRBV9 and TRBJ2-3, reads DSGVTQTPKHLITATGQRVTLRCSPRSGDLSVYWYQQSLDQGLQFLIQYYNGEERAKGNILERFSAQQFPDLHSELNLSSLELGDSALYFCASSPDGPAPQYFGPGTRLTVL.

This clonotype was seen at least ten times. The chain has TRBV6-5 and TRBJ2-3; 11 positions agree with TRBD2. CDR3 length equals 16 residues. The junction had 3 bases not matched to a gene; V was cut back by 2 bases and J by 2 bases. CDR1 and CDR2 from the germline V gene are MNHEY and SVGAGI. CDR3 in amino acids: CASSYASGGTTDTQYF. As DNA, the CDR3 is TGTGCCAGCAGTTACGCTAGCGGGGGGACCACAGATACGCAGTATTTT.

CDR3 in amino acids: CAWNPIGYEQYF. The CDR3 nucleotides read TGTGCCTGGAACCCGATAGGGTACGAGCAGTACTTC. The rearrangement uses TRBV30 and TRBJ2-7; no firm D call. The CDR3 contains 12 residues. CDR1 and CDR2 from the germline V gene are GTSNPN and SVGIG (reference sequence). The V gene lost 4 bases and the J gene lost 4 bases, with 11 bases spanning the gap.

This clonotype appeared a few times. The chain couples TRBV4-3 to TRBJ2-7; 10 bases fit TRBD2. V shed 0 bases and J 6 bases; nucleotides not matched to a gene: 8. The CDR3 is 16 residues long. CDR1 and CDR2 from the germline V gene are LGHNA and YSLEER. The CDR3 loop is CASSQDPGVAGGEQYF. CDR3 DNA sequence: TGCGCCAGCAGCCAAGATCCGGGGGTAGCGGGAGGCGAGCAGTACTTC.

V and J are TRBV20-1 and TRBJ2-3; 16 bases agree with TRBD2. This CDR3 contains 17 residues. Per germline, CDR1 DFQATT and CDR2 SNEGSKA (reference sequence). With 3 bases clipped from V and 0 bases from J, the junction kept 3 bases outside the gene matches. The CDR3 is CSARGLAGGFSTDTQYF. CDR3 bases: TGCAGTGCTAGGGGACTAGCGGGAGGGTTTAGCACAGATACGCAGTATTTT.